The TCR beta chain described here comes from a study of neurological immune-mediated disorders. In TCRdb, the 5' RACE reads were re-called with MiXCR into one record per CDR3 protein. The top ten clones hold 1% to 1.5% of a sample with about 120,000 distinct CDR3 sequences, about 3.2% of them seen once. The trim removed 3 bases at V and 8 bases at J, leaving 10 bases unmatched. The CDR3 is 16 residues long. Germline V gene data show CDR1 as LGHDT and CDR2 as YNNKEL (reference sequence). This clonotype has ten or more counts. Sequenced input: PBMCs. This sequence originates from a woman in her 30s with multiple sclerosis. The rearrangement links TRBV3-1 to TRBJ2-1, with 10 bases identical to TRBD1. CDR3 in amino acids: CASSHGGTGVEDEQFF. DNA of the CDR3: TGTGCCAGCAGCCATGGCGGGACAGGGGTAGAGGATGAGCAGTTCTTC.